Presented here are 9 T cell receptor beta chains from one specimen sequenced in a study of T cells in localized non-small cell lung cancer. TCRdb's copy holds only in-frame clones and misses some; the assay was immunoSEQ multiplex PCR. The sample lists more than 20,000 clones, less than 90% occurring once. This sample comprised PBMCs, obtained before any cancer treatment. Receptor source: a man aged 35-75 years with stage II squamous cell lung carcinoma.

This clone has a single count. V is TRBV7-9 and J is TRBJ2-1; TRBD2 aligns across 7 bases. The CDR3 contains 13 residues. The V segment lost 7 bases and the J segment 9 bases; nucleotides outside the gene matches: 9. The V gene's germline CDR1 is SEHNR and CDR2 FQNEAQ (reference sequence). In DNA, the CDR3 is TGTGCCAGCACCCCCCGAGGGGAGGGTGAGCAGTTCTTC. Translating gives CASTPRGEGEQFF.

The chain joins TRBV5-1 to TRBJ1-1; 8 nucleotides match TRBD1. The germline gives CDR1 SGHRS, CDR2 YFSETQ. V lost 3 bases, J lost 5 bases, and 12 bases stayed unmatched. The CDR3 runs to 16 residues. Written as DNA, the CDR3 is TGCGCCAGCAGCTCGGGACAGGTAGCCAGGTGGACTGAAGCTTTCTTT. Translated: CASSSGQVARWTEAFF. Using reference TRBV5-1 and TRBJ1-1 for the parts outside the CDR3, the full variable domain is KAGVTQTPRYLIKTRGQQVTLSCSPISGHRSVSWYQQTPGQGLQFLFEYFSETQRNKGNFPGRFSGRQFSNSRSEMNVSTLELGDSALYLCASSSGQVARWTEAFFGQGTRLTVV.

This chain joins TRBV28 and TRBJ2-7; 11 nucleotides align to TRBD1. The CDR3 length is 15 residues. Germline V gene lookup returns CDR1 MDHEN and CDR2 SYDVKM. Unmatched junction bases numbered 6, after V lost 3 bases and J lost 5 bases. CDR3 bases: TGTGCCAGCAGTTTTAGGGACAGGGGGTACCACGAGCAGTACTTC. This sequence encodes CASSFRDRGYHEQYF.

The chain has TRBV19 and TRBJ2-7; tentatively, D is TRBD1 or TRBD2 (5 bases each). The germline V gene has CDR1 LNHDA and CDR2 SQIVND (reference sequence). This CDR3 is 14 amino acids long. Trimming shortened V by 5 bases and J by 4 bases, and 15 bases separated the two germline ends. DNA for the CDR3: TGTGCCAGTAGTTTCGGGGACGGGGCTTACGAGCAGTACTTC. Its translation: CASSFGDGAYEQYF.

The chain carries TRBV4-3 and TRBJ1-5; D is undetermined. Trimming shortened V by 4 bases and J by 0 bases, and 4 bases separated the two germline ends. This CDR3 has 13 residues. In germline, CDR1 is LGHNA, CDR2 YSLEER. The CDR3 nucleotides are TGCGCCAGCAGCCTAGATAGCAATCAGCCCCAGCATTTT. Translated, it gives CASSLDSNQPQHF.

This chain joins TRBV27 and TRBJ1-1; no clear D. Germline loops: CDR1 MNHEY, CDR2 SMNVEV (reference sequence). V was trimmed by 2 bases and J by 0 bases, leaving 4 bases between them. CDR3 length equals 13 residues. DNA for the CDR3: TGTGCCAGCAGTTTACAGGTGAACACTGAAGCTTTCTTT. Protein: CASSLQVNTEAFF.

The chain links TRBV6-1 to TRBJ1-5; 7 bases are a match to TRBD1. The germline V gene encodes CDR1 MNHNS and CDR2 SASEGT. CDR3 length: 15 residues. Trimming at V came to 11 bases and at J to 0 bases, leaving 10 bases not matched to a gene. As DNA, the CDR3 is TGTGCCCTGGGTAATACAGGGGATAGCAATCAGCCCCAGCATTTT. This gives the protein CALGNTGDSNQPQHF.

The chain carries TRBV5-5 and TRBJ2-2; D is uncertain. CDR1 is SGHKS and CDR2 is YYEKEE in the germline V gene (reference sequence). This CDR3 has 13 amino acids. The V and J ends lost 2 bases and 6 bases respectively, with 8 bases between them. Here the CDR3 DNA reads TGTGCCAGCAGCTTCCTGGACGCCGGGGAGCTGTTTTTT. As protein: CASSFLDAGELFF.

The V call is TRBV9, the J call TRBJ2-5, with D perhaps matching TRBD2 (7 bases). Trimming removed 3 bases from V and 5 bases from J, with 20 bases in between. The CDR3 is 16 amino acids. CDR1 and CDR2 from the germline V gene are SGDLS and YYNGEE. The chain's CDR3 is CASSEGGLRRVETQYF. The CDR3 DNA sequence: TGTGCCAGCAGCGAGGGGGGACTACGAAGAGTTGAGACCCAGTACTTC.